Sequencing of this TCR beta chain was carried out in a study of cytomegalovirus exposure and HLA in healthy donors. Across the study: Earlier, 117 million unique TCR beta sequences were recovered from 170 million or so T cells by an analysis.

The PCR made use of 60 Vbeta and 13 Jbeta primers. In the authors' workflow: In a later analysis, of roughly 83 million unique beta chains, some 10 million appeared in at least two donors. Produced via immunoSEQ multiplex PCR; TCRdb's table is partial and in-frame only. The V and J calls and clone size were taken over from that table, and D and trimming were inferred from the DNA. The sample includes roughly 160,000 clones, around 76% of them seen just once. Concerning this clone itself: The antigen is unknown.

Study outcomes and limitations: The study had only CMV serostatus as immune exposure information. Follow-up analysis later connected one missense variant in DCLRE1C with trimming of TCR beta V- and J-genes.

Germline V lookup: CDR1 SEHNR, CDR2 FQNEAQ (reference sequence). The CDR3 sequence is 13 residues long. The ends were cut back, 2 bases at V and 4 bases at J, with 6 bases in the middle. The source is a man aged 60 to 75 in good health and CMV-seronegative. The V and J genes are TRBV7-9 and TRBJ1-3, with TRBD1 as a possible D gene (5 bases). Sample: PBMCs. CDR3 coding DNA: TGTGCCAGCAGCTTAAACAGGGGAAACACCATATATTTT. This codes for CASSLNRGNTIYF.